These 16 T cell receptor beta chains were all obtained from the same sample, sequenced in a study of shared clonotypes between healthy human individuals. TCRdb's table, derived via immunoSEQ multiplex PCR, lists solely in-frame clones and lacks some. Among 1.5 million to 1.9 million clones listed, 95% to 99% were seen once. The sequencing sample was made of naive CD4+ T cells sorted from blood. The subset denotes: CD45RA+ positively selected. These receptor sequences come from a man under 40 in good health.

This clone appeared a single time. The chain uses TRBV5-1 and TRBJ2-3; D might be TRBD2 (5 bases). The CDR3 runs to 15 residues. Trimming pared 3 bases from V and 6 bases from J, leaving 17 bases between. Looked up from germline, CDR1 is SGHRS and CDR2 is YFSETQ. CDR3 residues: CASSSTTAGIDTQYF. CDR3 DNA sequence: TGCGCCAGCAGCTCGACTACGGCTGGCATTGATACGCAGTATTTT.

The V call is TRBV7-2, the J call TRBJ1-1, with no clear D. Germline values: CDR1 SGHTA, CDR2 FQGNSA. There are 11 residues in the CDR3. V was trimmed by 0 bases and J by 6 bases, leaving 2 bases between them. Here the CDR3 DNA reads TGTGCCAGCAGCTTAGCCTCTGAAGCTTTCTTT. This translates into CASSLASEAFF. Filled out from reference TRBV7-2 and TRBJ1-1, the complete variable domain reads GAGVSQSPSNKVTEKGKDVELRCDPISGHTALYWYRQSLGQGLEFLIYFQGNSAPDKSGLPSDRFSAERTGGSVSTLTIQRTQQEDSAVYLCASSLASEAFFGQGTRLTVV.

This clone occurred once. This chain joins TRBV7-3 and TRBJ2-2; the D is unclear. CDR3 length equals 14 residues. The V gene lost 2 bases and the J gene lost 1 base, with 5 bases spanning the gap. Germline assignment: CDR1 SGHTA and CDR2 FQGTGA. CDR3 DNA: TGTGCCAGCAGCTTAGGCCAGAACACCGGGGAGCTGTTTTTT. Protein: CASSLGQNTGELFF.

The DNA of the CDR3 is TGCAGCGTTGTATCAGTCTTTAGCACAGATACGCAGTATTTT. Amino acid sequence: CSVVSVFSTDTQYF. The V gene is TRBV29-1, the J gene TRBJ2-3; no clear D. V was shortened by 4 bases and J by 0 bases, with 11 bases between the two germline ends. The length of the CDR3 is 14 residues. Germline V gene data show CDR1 as SQVTM and CDR2 as ANQGSEA.

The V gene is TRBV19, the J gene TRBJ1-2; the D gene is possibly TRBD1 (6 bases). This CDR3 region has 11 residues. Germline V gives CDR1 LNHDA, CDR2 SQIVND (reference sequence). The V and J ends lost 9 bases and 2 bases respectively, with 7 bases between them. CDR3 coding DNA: TGTGCCAGCGGACAGAACTATGGCTACACCTTC. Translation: CASGQNYGYTF.

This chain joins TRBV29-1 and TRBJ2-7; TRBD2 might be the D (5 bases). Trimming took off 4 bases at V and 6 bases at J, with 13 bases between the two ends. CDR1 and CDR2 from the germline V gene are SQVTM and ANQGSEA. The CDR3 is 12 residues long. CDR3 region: CSVGLLAGEQYF. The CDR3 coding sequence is TGCAGCGTTGGATTGCTAGCCGGCGAGCAGTACTTC.

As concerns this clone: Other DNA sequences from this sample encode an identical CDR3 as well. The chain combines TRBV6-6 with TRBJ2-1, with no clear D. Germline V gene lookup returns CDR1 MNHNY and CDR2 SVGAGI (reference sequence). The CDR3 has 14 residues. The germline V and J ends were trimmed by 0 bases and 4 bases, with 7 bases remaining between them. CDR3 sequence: CASSYSTSYNEQFF. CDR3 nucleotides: TGTGCCAGCAGTTACTCGACGAGTTACAATGAGCAGTTCTTC.

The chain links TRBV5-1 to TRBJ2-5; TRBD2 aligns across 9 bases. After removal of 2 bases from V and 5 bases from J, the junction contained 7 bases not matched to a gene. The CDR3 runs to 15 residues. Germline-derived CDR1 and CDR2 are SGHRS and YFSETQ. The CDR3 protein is CASSLTLAGSETQYF. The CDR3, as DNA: TGCGCCAGCAGCTTAACCCTAGCGGGAAGTGAGACCCAGTACTTC.

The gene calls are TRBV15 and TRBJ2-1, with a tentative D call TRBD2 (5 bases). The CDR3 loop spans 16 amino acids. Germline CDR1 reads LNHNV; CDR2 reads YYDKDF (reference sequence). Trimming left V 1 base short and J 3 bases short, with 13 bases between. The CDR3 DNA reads TGTGCCACCAGCAGAGTTGAGGGAGCTATCTACAATGAGCAGTTCTTC. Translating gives CATSRVEGAIYNEQFF.

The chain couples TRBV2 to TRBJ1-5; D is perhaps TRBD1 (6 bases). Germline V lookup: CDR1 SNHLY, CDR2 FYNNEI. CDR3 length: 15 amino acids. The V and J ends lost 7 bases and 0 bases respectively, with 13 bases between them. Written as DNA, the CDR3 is TGTGCCAGCACCACTGGGGGGGCTAGCAATCAGCCCCAGCATTTT. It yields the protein CASTTGGASNQPQHF.

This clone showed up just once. The CDR3 DNA is TGTGCCAGCAGTTCTTCCTTCCGACAGGATAGAGGTGAAGCTTTCTTT. Translating gives CASSSSFRQDRGEAFF. V gene TRBV6-5 combines with J gene TRBJ1-1, with D possibly TRBD1 on 6 matching bases. Deletions cut 4 bases from V and 7 bases from J, with 22 bases between. The CDR3 is 16 residues long. The V gene's germline CDR1 is MNHEY and CDR2 SVGAGI.

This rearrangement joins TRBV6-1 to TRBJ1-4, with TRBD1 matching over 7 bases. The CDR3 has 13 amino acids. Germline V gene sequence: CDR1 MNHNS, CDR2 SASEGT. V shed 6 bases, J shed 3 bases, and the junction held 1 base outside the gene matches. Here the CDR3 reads CASRTGANEKLFF. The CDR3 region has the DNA TGTGCCAGCAGAACAGGGGCTAATGAAAAACTGTTTTTT.

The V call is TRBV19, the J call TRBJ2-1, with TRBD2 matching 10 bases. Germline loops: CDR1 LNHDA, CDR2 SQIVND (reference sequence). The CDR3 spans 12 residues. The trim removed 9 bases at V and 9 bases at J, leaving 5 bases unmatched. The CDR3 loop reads CASEGLAAEQFF. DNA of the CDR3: TGTGCCAGCGAAGGACTAGCGGCTGAGCAGTTCTTC.

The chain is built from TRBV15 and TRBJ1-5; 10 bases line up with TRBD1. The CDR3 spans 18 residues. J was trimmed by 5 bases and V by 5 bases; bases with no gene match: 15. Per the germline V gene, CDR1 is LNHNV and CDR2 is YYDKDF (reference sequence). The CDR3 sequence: CATSGRKGQGLFHQPQHF. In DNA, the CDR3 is TGTGCCACCAGCGGTAGAAAGGGACAGGGGCTCTTCCATCAGCCCCAGCATTTT.

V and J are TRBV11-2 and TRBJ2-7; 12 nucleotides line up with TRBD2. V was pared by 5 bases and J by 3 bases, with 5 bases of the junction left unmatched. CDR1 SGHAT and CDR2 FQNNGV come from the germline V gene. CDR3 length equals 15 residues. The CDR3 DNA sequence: TGTGCCAGCAGCGAAAGACTAGCGGGAGACTACGAGCAGTACTTC. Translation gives CASSERLAGDYEQYF.

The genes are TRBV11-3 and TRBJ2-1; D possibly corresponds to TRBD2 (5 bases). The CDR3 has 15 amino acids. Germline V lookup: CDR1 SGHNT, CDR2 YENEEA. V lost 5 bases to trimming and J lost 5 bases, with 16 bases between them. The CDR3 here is CASSPGGGWDNEQFF. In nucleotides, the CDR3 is TGTGCCAGCAGCCCGGGTGGAGGTTGGGACAATGAGCAGTTCTTC.